This is a list of T cell receptor beta chains from one sample in a study of human T cells and chemical hapten exposure. TCRdb reanalysed the RACE reads using MiXCR and keeps one entry per CDR3 protein. Of around 130,000 distinct CDR3 sequences listed, more than 7.5% were seen once; the top ten hold 1.5% to 2%. Material for sequencing was whole blood. These receptors came from a male donor in good health. Some clones in this sample may be carry-over from other donors' samples. Each CDR3 is given with its conserved first and last residue. The D gene is left open where the match is weak. Rows may omit the clone size; those that give it use once, few, many or a size class.

clone_size j_call d_call v_call cdr3_nt cdr3_aa
many TRBJ2-3 NA TRBV7-2 TGTGCCAGCAGCATCGGGACGGCAAATACGCAGTATTTT CASSIGTANTQYF
many TRBJ1-1 NA TRBV28 TGTGCCAGCAGCCCAGGAGGTAGCATGAACACTGAAGCTTTCTTT CASSPGGSMNTEAFF
NA TRBJ2-5 TRBD2 TRBV5-1 TGCGCCAGCAGCTTCACGTGGGAGGGCCCACAAGAGACCCAGTACTTC CASSFTWEGPQETQYF
NA TRBJ2-2 NA TRBV12-3/TRBV12-4 TGTGCCAGCAGTTCCTGGACAGACACCGGGGAGCTGTTTTTT CASSSWTDTGELFF
few TRBJ2-4 TRBD1 TRBV20-1 TGCAGTGCCACGGGACAGAGAAAAAACATTCAGTACTTC CSATGQRKNIQYF
few TRBJ2-1 NA TRBV20-1 TGCAGTGCTAGAGGGAGTAGCCCAAGCTCCTACAATGAGCAGTTCTTC CSARGSSPSSYNEQFF
NA TRBJ1-1 NA TRBV12-3/TRBV12-4 TGTGCCAGCAGCAAGGCAACAGGGCTCGGGGGAACTGAAGCTTTCTTT CASSKATGLGGTEAFF
many TRBJ2-4 NA TRBV15 TGTGCCACCAGGGACAAAAACATTCAGTACTTC CATRDKNIQYF
few TRBJ2-1 TRBD2 TRBV7-2 TGTGCCACTGCCGCTAGCGGGAGCAGTTATGAGCAGTTCTTC CATAASGSSYEQFF
NA TRBJ2-1 NA TRBV6-1 TGTGCCAGCAGTTGGACCTACAATGAGCAGTTCTTC CASSWTYNEQFF
few TRBJ1-1 TRBD1 TRBV2 TGTGCCAGCAATCCAGGGGGCCCTACCCTAGCGTTGAACACTGAAGCTTTCTTT CASNPGGPTLALNTEAFF
many TRBJ2-5 TRBD1 TRBV11-2 TGTGCCAGCAGCGCAGAAGTACAGGGGCAAGAGACCCAGTACTTC CASSAEVQGQETQYF
few TRBJ2-1 TRBD1 TRBV5-1 TGCGCCAGCAGCTTACGGACAGGTTTTGATGAGCAGTTCTTC CASSLRTGFDEQFF
few TRBJ2-1 TRBD2 TRBV5-1 TGCGCCAGCAGCTTGGGGACTAGCGGTCGGGGGAATGAGCAGTTCTTC CASSLGTSGRGNEQFF
many TRBJ2-5 NA TRBV18 TGTGCCAGCTCACCTCCGTACCAAGAGACCCAGTACTTC CASSPPYQETQYF
few TRBJ2-1 NA TRBV12-5 TGTGCTAGTGGTTTGGACGGGACGGGGCAGTTCTTC CASGLDGTGQFF
NA TRBJ1-6 NA TRBV2 TGTGCCAGCAGTGACAGGGTCGTTAATTCACCCCTCCACTTT CASSDRVVNSPLHF
few TRBJ2-3 TRBD1 TRBV6-5 TGTGCCAGCAGTCTTGCCCAGGGGGCGCTGGATACGCAGTATTTT CASSLAQGALDTQYF
many TRBJ1-6 NA TRBV6-1 TGTGCCAGCAGTGAAGGTCTGGTCTTCCATAATTCACCCCTCCACTTT CASSEGLVFHNSPLHF
many TRBJ1-1 NA TRBV7-6 TGTGCCAGCAGCTTAGGCAGCACTGAAGCTTTCTTT CASSLGSTEAFF
NA TRBJ2-1 NA TRBV27 TGTGCCAGCAGTAGCCCCGGGACGGCCTACAATGAGCAGTTCTTC CASSSPGTAYNEQFF
NA TRBJ1-1 TRBD1 TRBV29-1 TGCAGCGTTGAGGGGGGGGGACAGCCAAACACTGAAGCTTTCTTT CSVEGGGQPNTEAFF
many TRBJ1-4 NA TRBV5-4 TGTGCCAGCAGCACGCAGGGAGTTCCGAATGAAAAACTGTTTTTT CASSTQGVPNEKLFF
NA TRBJ2-1 TRBD1 TRBV10-2 TGCGCCACGACAGGGGCGTCGGATGAGCAGTTCTTC CATTGASDEQFF
NA TRBJ2-3 TRBD1 TRBV10-3 TGTGCCATCAGTGAGTCCCTCATTAGGGACAGGGGAATTGATACGCAGTATTTT CAISESLIRDRGIDTQYF
few TRBJ2-3 NA TRBV9 TGTGCCAGCAGCGAAGGACAGATCGGCACAGATACGCAGTATTTT CASSEGQIGTDTQYF
NA TRBJ2-7 TRBD2 TRBV4-1 TGCGCCAGCAGCCTCGGACTAGCGGGAGCCTACGAGCAGTACTTC CASSLGLAGAYEQYF
NA TRBJ1-2 TRBD1 TRBV4-3 TGCGCCAGCAGCCCGTCGACAGGGGGCCACTATGGCTACACCTTC CASSPSTGGHYGYTF
NA TRBJ1-6 TRBD1 TRBV4-2 TGTGCCAGCAGCCAAACAACCGGGACAGGCCCCGATGGACCCCTCCACTTT CASSQTTGTGPDGPLHF
NA TRBJ2-3 NA TRBV11-2 TGTGCCAGCAGCTTAGGGGTGAGCAGGGCAGATACGCAGTATTTT CASSLGVSRADTQYF
NA TRBJ2-7 TRBD2 TRBV3-1 TGTGCCAGCAGCCAAATGATAGCGGGAGGGCCGGGTTCCGACGAGCAGTACTTC CASSQMIAGGPGSDEQYF
many TRBJ2-7 TRBD1 TRBV24-1 TGTGCCACCAGTGATCCGAGACAGGGGAACCCCCGGGAGCAGTACTTC CATSDPRQGNPREQYF